Sequencing of this T cell receptor (beta chain) was carried out in a study of blood T cell repertoires in COVID-19. CDR3 length equals 15 residues. Germline CDR1 is SEHNR and CDR2 is FQNEAQ (reference sequence). The trim removed 5 bases at V and 0 bases at J, leaving 7 bases unmatched. TCRdb keeps only in-frame clones here, not all; method: immunoSEQ multiplex PCR. The data hold about 230,000 clones, with approximately 80% observed a single time. This clonotype was obtained from a man aged 40-50 years who had recovered from COVID-19. This chain uses TRBV7-9 with TRBJ2-7; 7 bases align to TRBD2. Sequencing was performed on peripheral blood. The CDR3 DNA sequence: TGTGCCAGCAGCCTGGTTGCTAGCGGCTCCTACGAGCAGTACTTC. It yields the protein CASSLVASGSYEQYF.